This T cell receptor beta chain emerged from a study of CD8 T cells in ankylosing spondylitis (dated 2017 in TCRdb). The study in broad terms: The study set out to find disease-linked TCR variants by profiling T cell receptor beta repertoires in ankylosing spondylitis patients and healthy donors. In total, the full study cohort was made up of 85 to 140 healthy donors and about two dozen ankylosing spondylitis patients. Peripheral blood was sampled, and synovial fluid was also collected from ankylosing spondylitis patients.

Summary of the overall study and its limitations: A TCR beta motif made up of 7 to 9 highly homologous amino acid variants appeared to be characteristic of blood from ankylosing spondylitis patients. The disease-linked clones were reported as significantly enriched in matched synovial fluid samples from ankylosing spondylitis patients. The disease-linked clones showed a CD8+ phenotype and occurred at relatively low frequencies in peripheral blood. Some TCR beta motif variants had previously been reported in synovial fluid and blood of reactive arthritis patients, which suggested common disease-initiation mechanisms.

The CDR3 covers 14 residues, taking in both the cysteine and the phenylalanine. Of the read, only the CDR3 DNA is kept; its 42 bases are in frame from base 1. Cut back by 8 bases and 0 bases, the V and J ends lie 16 bases apart. Based on the germline V gene, the CDR1 and CDR2 sequences are SQVTM and ANQGSEA. Reads for this sample came from an Illumina HiSeq 2500. Quantitative 5'-RACE with molecular barcodes was the method used to prepare the TCR beta libraries. The paper's data handling went like this. Disease-linked TCR variants were identified with a new computational method built on a probabilistic model of VDJ rearrangement. TCRdb took the public reads, trimmed them with fastp at Q25, ran MiXCR for clone calling and kept in-frame beta chains. Rows are combined by CDR3 protein, so each entry shows the most common genes and DNA. The V and J calls follow TCRdb's processing rather than the paper's. The sample profile shows approximately 220,000 distinct CDR3 sequences; 10% of them were found once. The top ten hold over 20% of the sample.

This clonotype was recorded many times. The specificity of this receptor is unknown. No base-level quality is on record; no much larger clone is a single base apart. Sequenced input: blood, either unsorted or a sorted T cell fraction (not recorded which). The receptor was isolated from a male donor with ankylosing spondylitis or in good health (not recorded which). The chain is made from TRBV29-1 and TRBJ1-1, with the D gene too uncertain to name. Here is the DNA: TGCAGCACGAGGGCAGGCGAAATGAACACTGAAGCTTTCTTT. This gives the protein CSTRAGEMNTEAFF.